The 23 T cell receptor beta chains in this list originate from one sample, sequenced in a study of T cell responses to AZD1222 COVID-19 vaccine. The protocol was immunoSEQ multiplex PCR, while the TCRdb copy is restricted to in-frame clones and leaves out a portion. The sample lists around 160,000 clones, about 93% occurring once. The material was peripheral blood, obtained on day 0 of AZD1222 vaccination. Receptors originate from an adult in good health.

This clone came up a few times. The chain recombines TRBV14 with TRBJ2-7; no clear D. The CDR3 has 14 residues. V dropped 2 bases and J dropped 0 bases, with 8 bases sitting between them. Germline V gives CDR1 SGHDN, CDR2 FVKESK. CDR3 sequence reads: CASSQSSASYEQYF. The DNA of the CDR3 is TGTGCCAGCAGCCAATCAAGTGCCTCCTACGAGCAGTACTTC.

V and J are TRBV5-1 and TRBJ2-7, with D unresolved. The V gene's germline CDR1 is SGHRS and CDR2 YFSETQ. Trimming stripped 0 bases from V and 3 bases from J, with 7 bases between. This CDR3 comprises 13 residues. This CDR3 is CASSLDGDYEQYF. The CDR3 bases are TGCGCCAGCAGCTTGGATGGAGACTACGAGCAGTACTTC.

This rearrangement joins TRBV3-1 (or the pseudogene TRBV3-2) to TRBJ1-5; weak D call: TRBD1 (6 bases). Germline values: CDR1 LGHDT, CDR2 YNNKEL (reference sequence). This CDR3 has 15 amino acids. V shed 0 bases and J shed 4 bases, with 10 bases lying between them. CDR3 sequence reads: CASSQDGGRNQPQHF. CDR3 nucleotide sequence: TGTGCCAGCAGCCAAGATGGGGGCCGAAATCAGCCCCAGCATTTT.

The chain couples TRBV27 to TRBJ1-2; TRBD1 is a possible D gene (6 bases). V was trimmed by 2 bases and J by 8 bases, leaving 12 bases between them. Germline V CDR1 and CDR2: MNHEY, SMNVEV (reference sequence). The CDR3 has 13 amino acids. DNA for the CDR3: TGTGCCAGCAGTTTAAGGGGGGGGCGAGGCTACACCTTC. Translation gives CASSLRGGRGYTF.

The rearrangement links TRBV5-1 to TRBJ2-4; 10 nucleotides agree with TRBD1. Germline V lookup: CDR1 SGHRS, CDR2 YFSETQ. V was clipped by 4 bases and J by 10 bases; unmatched bases: 11. The CDR3 is 15 residues long. The CDR3 is CASSPRGQGPIIQYF. CDR3 in DNA: TGCGCCAGCAGCCCCCGGGGACAGGGGCCGATTATTCAGTACTTC.

V usage is TRBV2 and J usage is TRBJ2-7, with TRBD1 identical over 7 bases. The CDR3 is 13 residues long. CDR1 is SNHLY and CDR2 is FYNNEI in the germline V gene. V shed 6 bases, J shed 2 bases, and the junction held 4 bases outside the gene matches. Written as DNA, the CDR3 is TGTGCCAGCAGCCCGGGACAGACCTACGAGCAGTACTTC. It encodes CASSPGQTYEQYF. Using reference TRBV2 and TRBJ2-7 for the parts outside the CDR3, the full variable domain is EPEVTQTPSHQVTQMGQEVILRCVPISNHLYFYWYRQILGQKVEFLVSFYNNEISEKSEIFDDQFSVERPDGSNFTLKIRSTKLEDSAMYFCASSPGQTYEQYFGPGTRLTVT.

The chain recombines TRBV28 with TRBJ2-3; D ambiguous. In germline, CDR1 is MDHEN, CDR2 SYDVKM. V was cut by 2 bases and J by 2 bases, with 8 bases left in between. This CDR3 has 14 residues. For the CDR3, the DNA is TGTGCCAGCAGTTTAGTAGCCCCCACAGATACGCAGTATTTT. Its translation is CASSLVAPTDTQYF.

The V call is TRBV12-3 or TRBV12-4, the J call TRBJ1-1, with D possibly matching TRBD1 (5 bases). With 3 bases removed from V and 5 bases from J, the gap between germline ends came to 10 bases. This CDR3 spans 13 amino acids. The chain's CDR3 is CASSFRGWTEAFF. The CDR3 bases are TGTGCCAGCAGTTTCCGGGGGTGGACTGAAGCTTTCTTT.

This chain's CDR3 is CATSRGRGEETQYF. The CDR3 region has the DNA TGTGCCACCAGCAGAGGGCGGGGTGAAGAGACCCAGTACTTC. This sequence joins TRBV15 and TRBJ2-5, with D perhaps TRBD2 (6 bases). Germline CDR1 reads LNHNV; CDR2 reads YYDKDF (reference sequence). With 1 base removed from V and 3 bases from J, the gap between germline ends came to 9 bases. The CDR3 contains 14 residues.

This chain joins TRBV6-1 and TRBJ1-2; TRBD1 aligns across 12 bases. Germline-derived CDR1 and CDR2 are MNHNS and SASEGT. The junction had 17 bases not matched to a gene; V was cut back by 2 bases and J by 7 bases. The CDR3 is 19 amino acids. CDR3 DNA sequence: TGTGCCAGCAGTGAACCAATCCCGGGACAGGGGGCGGAGGACGCTGGCTACACCTTC. Amino acids: CASSEPIPGQGAEDAGYTF.

The genes are TRBV28 and TRBJ2-2; TRBD2 agrees at 8 bases. The junction had 8 bases not matched to a gene; V was cut back by 1 base and J by 4 bases. The germline gives CDR1 MDHEN, CDR2 SYDVKM. This CDR3 region has 17 residues. The CDR3 nucleotides read TGTGCCAGCAGTTTATTTCCTTGGCGGGAGGCCACCGGGGAGCTGTTTTTT. Translation: CASSLFPWREATGELFF.

J is TRBJ2-1 and V is TRBV9; 9 nucleotides agree with TRBD2. This CDR3 region has 15 residues. The germline V gene encodes CDR1 SGDLS and CDR2 YYNGEE. The V segment lost 1 base and the J segment 4 bases; nucleotides outside the gene matches: 3. CDR3 in DNA: TGTGCCAGCAGCGTACGACTAGCGGTTTACAATGAGCAGTTCTTC. It specifies CASSVRLAVYNEQFF.

The J gene is TRBJ2-7, the V gene TRBV7-8; TRBD1 matches 8 bases. The CDR3 loop spans 14 amino acids. Germline V gene sequence: CDR1 SGHVS, CDR2 FQNEAQ. The V segment lost 2 bases and the J segment 3 bases; nucleotides outside the gene matches: 3. The CDR3 spells CASSLQGADYEQYF. The CDR3 DNA reads TGTGCCAGCAGCTTACAGGGGGCGGACTACGAGCAGTACTTC.

The chain combines TRBV29-1 with TRBJ1-1; tentatively, D is TRBD1 (6 bases). The CDR3 has 13 residues. Trimming removed 4 bases from V and 1 base from J, with 10 bases in between. Looked up from germline, CDR1 is SQVTM and CDR2 is ANQGSEA. The CDR3 bases are TGCAGCGTTGGGGGGACATCGAACACTGAAGCTTTCTTT. It is translated as CSVGGTSNTEAFF.

The chain couples TRBV7-9 to TRBJ2-5; either TRBD1 or TRBD2 may fit D (5 bases each). V shed 3 bases and J shed 5 bases, with 10 bases lying between them. Germline V gene data show CDR1 as SEHNR and CDR2 as FQNEAQ (reference sequence). The CDR3 is made up of 13 amino acids. The CDR3 sequence: CASSLGTGETQYF. CDR3 DNA: TGTGCCAGCAGCTTGGGGACCGGGGAGACCCAGTACTTC.

The rearrangement links TRBV11-2 to TRBJ2-1; D might be TRBD2 (6 bases). Germline CDR1 and CDR2: SGHAT and FQNNGV. This CDR3 contains 17 residues. Trimming cost V 2 bases and J 3 bases, with 17 bases left between them. CDR3 sequence: CASSLLPRDYGYNEQFF. CDR3 coding DNA: TGTGCCAGCAGCTTATTGCCGCGGGATTATGGCTACAATGAGCAGTTCTTC.

The J gene is TRBJ2-5, the V gene TRBV5-4; 8 positions agree with TRBD2. With 4 bases clipped from V and 4 bases from J, the junction kept 6 bases outside the gene matches. Per germline, CDR1 SGHNT and CDR2 YYREEE (reference sequence). This CDR3 contains 14 residues. DNA for the CDR3: TGTGCCAGCAGCCTGGGACTAGGAAGAGAGACCCAGTACTTC. This codes for CASSLGLGRETQYF.

The J gene is TRBJ2-4, the V gene TRBV9; D is perhaps TRBD2 (6 bases). In germline, CDR1 is SGDLS, CDR2 YYNGEE. Trimming removed 7 bases at V and 10 bases at J, with 12 bases between. The CDR3 is 11 amino acids. CDR3 sequence (DNA): TGTGCCAGCGGGACTGGACTGATTCAGTACTTC. It specifies CASGTGLIQYF.

The chain's CDR3 is CATSRVVGAYNEQFF. As DNA, the CDR3 is TGTGCCACCAGCAGAGTAGTGGGGGCCTACAATGAGCAGTTCTTC. The gene calls are TRBV15 and TRBJ2-1; D tentatively fits TRBD1 or TRBD2 (5 bases each). Germline V CDR1 and CDR2: LNHNV, YYDKDF (reference sequence). V was trimmed by 1 base and J by 2 bases, leaving 9 bases between them. The length of the CDR3 is 15 residues.

This chain joins TRBV27 and TRBJ1-5; the match to TRBD1 covers 7 bases. The CDR3 totals 16 residues. Germline CDR1 reads MNHEY; CDR2 reads SMNVEV (reference sequence). Trimming removed 5 bases from V and 0 bases from J; junction bases left unmatched: 7. The CDR3 nucleotides read TGTGCCAGCAGTAGGAGGGGGCAGGGTAGCAATCAGCCCCAGCATTTT. As protein: CASSRRGQGSNQPQHF.

This clone was counted a single time. CDR3 in DNA: TGTGCCAGCATCCGTGGGCAGGGTCGGGGAGGCACCGGGGAGCTGTTTTTT. As protein: CASIRGQGRGGTGELFF. The chain carries TRBV28 and TRBJ2-2; tentatively, D is TRBD2 (6 bases). Between the trimmed V and J ends, which lost 7 bases and 4 bases, there was a span of 22 bases. The CDR3 is 17 amino acids. Germline V gives CDR1 MDHEN, CDR2 SYDVKM.

The chain links TRBV6-4 to TRBJ1-2; perhaps TRBD1 as D (6 bases). The V and J ends lost 3 bases and 5 bases respectively, with 7 bases between them. CDR1 MRHNA and CDR2 SNTAGT come from the germline V gene. The CDR3 sequence is 12 residues long. The CDR3 loop reads CASSEQGYGYTF. CDR3 nucleotide sequence: TGTGCCAGCAGTGAACAGGGATATGGCTACACCTTC.

This chain links TRBV3-1 (or the pseudogene TRBV3-2) with TRBJ2-7; D is undetermined. The germline V and J ends were trimmed by 2 bases and 9 bases, with 11 bases remaining between them. Per the germline V gene, CDR1 is LGHDT and CDR2 is YNNKEL (reference sequence). There are 12 residues in the CDR3. The CDR3 is CASSQLGERQYF. CDR3 sequence (DNA): TGTGCCAGCAGCCAATTGGGTGAGCGGCAGTACTTC.